One and the same sample provided the 20 T cell receptor beta chains below, sequenced in a study of Graves' ophthalmopathy and Graves' hyperthyroidism. TCR beta CDR3 amplification used RNA transcripts. First-round RT-PCR relied on HTBI primers, and a second-round multiplex PCR came next. From the multiplex PCR reads, TCRdb called clonotypes with MiXCR, one entry per CDR3 protein. The table records around 400,000 distinct CDR3 sequences, about 17% of them present only once. Specimen: peripheral blood. The receptors derive from a woman between 18 and 30 years old with Graves' ophthalmopathy.

There are many counts of this clonotype. The rearrangement links TRBV5-1 to TRBJ2-2, with D unresolved. This CDR3 comprises 13 residues. The germline V and J ends were trimmed by 6 bases and 2 bases, with 8 bases remaining between them. Germline values: CDR1 SGHRS, CDR2 YFSETQ. CDR3 in DNA: TGCGCCAGCAAGGAGAGTAACACCGGGGAGCTGTTTTTT. Translated: CASKESNTGELFF.

This clonotype was picked up many times. The chain links TRBV6-2 or TRBV6-3 to TRBJ1-1; the match to TRBD1 covers 7 bases. Per the germline V gene, CDR1 is MNHEY and CDR2 is SVGEGT. The CDR3 is made up of 13 amino acids. V lost 5 bases and J lost 5; bases outside the gene matches: 5. Here the CDR3 reads CASSPQGRTEAFF. For the CDR3, the DNA is TGTGCCAGCAGTCCACAGGGGCGGACTGAAGCTTTCTTT.

This clonotype has ten or more counts. The rearrangement uses TRBV27 and TRBJ2-7; 9 bases map to TRBD1. Germline V gene data show CDR1 as MNHEY and CDR2 as SMNVEV (reference sequence). The CDR3 contains 11 residues. V lost 7 bases and J lost 12; bases outside the gene matches: 7. The CDR3 reads CASNLGTGWYF. The CDR3 coding sequence is TGTGCCAGCAACTTAGGGACAGGGTGGTACTTC.

Notes on this clonotype: A much more abundant neighbour one base away suggests this may be a read error. The CDR3 here is CASSMGLHCEQYF. The CDR3 nucleotides are TGTGCCAGTAGTATGGGTCTTCACTGCGAGCAGTACTTC. The chain combines TRBV19 with TRBJ2-7, with no clear D. CDR1 and CDR2 from the germline V gene are LNHDA and SQIVND (reference sequence). The CDR3 extends over 13 amino acids. V lost 3 bases and J 6 bases, leaving 12 bases between the germline ends.

In its sample, this clonotype was seen many times. This chain links TRBV6-2 or TRBV6-3 with TRBJ1-5; weak D call: TRBD1 (6 bases). Germline CDR1 is MNHEY and CDR2 is SVGEGT. The V and J ends lost 0 bases and 6 bases respectively, with 15 bases between them. The CDR3 loop spans 16 amino acids. This CDR3 is CASSYSQRGNGQPQHF. Here the CDR3 DNA reads TGTGCCAGCAGTTACTCGCAAAGGGGGAACGGTCAGCCCCAGCATTTT.

As for this clonotype: A much more abundant neighbour one base away suggests this may be a read error. The CDR3 ends on some other residue instead of the conserved phenylalanine or tryptophan, so this is likely a read error. The V gene is TRBV3-1, the J gene TRBJ1-1; D perhaps matches TRBD1 (5 bases). The CDR3 runs 14 residues. Germline V gives CDR1 LGHDT, CDR2 YNNKEL (reference sequence). V was pared by 3 bases and J by 1 base, with 9 bases between. CDR3 protein: CASSHLGRNTEAFL. CDR3 in DNA: TGTGCCAGCAGCCACTTGGGACGGAACACTGAAGCTTTCCTT.

This clonotype was seen at least ten times. This chain connects TRBV12-3 or TRBV12-4 to TRBJ1-2; D is uncertain. V gave up 2 bases and J gave up 3 bases, with 13 bases separating them. The CDR3 sequence is 15 residues long. CDR3 in amino acids: CASSLIALVHYGYTF. As DNA, the CDR3 is TGTGCCAGCAGTTTAATCGCCCTTGTGCACTATGGCTACACCTTC.

This clonotype was detected once. This chain joins TRBV6-1 and TRBJ1-5, with 8 bases matching TRBD1. The germline CDR1 and CDR2 sequences are MNHNS and SASEGT. Trimming at V came to 6 bases and at J to 3 bases, leaving 4 bases not matched to a gene. This CDR3 is built from 14 residues. DNA of the CDR3: TGTGCCAGCAGGCGACAGGGGATCAATCAGCCCCAGCATTTT. It yields the protein CASRRQGINQPQHF.

This rearrangement joins TRBV19 to TRBJ2-5; possible D gene TRBD1, 6 bases. Trimming left V 4 bases short and J 5 bases short, with 20 bases between. CDR3 size: 16 residues. Germline CDR1 reads LNHDA; CDR2 reads SQIVND (reference sequence). CDR3 nucleotides: TGTGCCAGTAGTACCCTAACTTCAGGGGAGTCCGAGACCCAGTACTTC. Its protein is CASSTLTSGESETQYF.

This clonotype appeared many times. Germline is not matched at one junction end, which may reflect a read error. V gene TRBV9 combines with J gene TRBJ1-3, with TRBD1 matching over 7 bases. CDR3 length: 14 residues. From germline, CDR1 is SGDLS and CDR2 YYNGEE. The CDR3 region has the DNA TGTGCCAGCAGCGTCGTAGGACAGGCTAAACGGATTTTTTTT. Translation: CASSVVGQAKRIFF.

At least ten counts were recorded for this clonotype. The chain couples TRBV12-3 or TRBV12-4 to TRBJ2-2; 13 nucleotides line up with TRBD2. Unmatched junction bases numbered 4, after V lost 7 bases and J lost 2 bases. CDR3 length: 16 amino acids. CDR3 nucleotides: TGTGCCAGCACCAGGGGACTAGCGGGAAACACCGGGGAGCTGTTTTTT. This sequence encodes CASTRGLAGNTGELFF.

This clonotype was seen repeatedly, ten times or more. The chain combines TRBV28 with TRBJ1-1, with TRBD1 identical over 10 bases. From germline, CDR1 is MDHEN and CDR2 SYDVKM. The CDR3 spans 16 residues. With V trimmed by 0 bases and J by 3 bases, 4 bases remained unmatched. The CDR3 bases are TGTGCCAGCAGTTTATGGACAGGGGGCGGGGACACTGAAGCTTTCTTT. It yields the protein CASSLWTGGGDTEAFF.

The table lists this clonotype with many counts. The chain has TRBV4-2 and TRBJ2-5, with 8 bases lining up with TRBD2. The J segment lost 5 bases and the V segment lost 5 bases, leaving 4 bases of the junction unmatched. CDR3 length: 13 residues. The germline V gene has CDR1 LGHNA and CDR2 YNFKEQ. The DNA of the CDR3 is TGTGCCAGCAGCGACGGGACTAGTGAGACCCAGTACTTC. It codes for CASSDGTSETQYF.

This clonotype was seen ten or more times. V is TRBV9 and J is TRBJ2-5; D is ambiguous. Per the germline V gene, CDR1 is SGDLS and CDR2 is YYNGEE. V shed 2 bases and J shed 5 bases, with 13 bases lying between them. This CDR3 comprises 14 residues. The CDR3 nucleotides read TGTGCCAGCAGCGTTAGTCCAAATCGGGAGACCCAGTACTTC. Its protein product is CASSVSPNRETQYF.

This clonotype was counted ten times or more. J is TRBJ2-2 and V is TRBV6-2 or TRBV6-3; D is perhaps TRBD2 (6 bases). The CDR3 spans 13 residues. Deletions cut 9 bases from V and 6 bases from J, with 14 bases between. From germline, CDR1 is MNHEY and CDR2 SVGEGT. The CDR3 DNA is TGTGCCAGTAATGAACCGGGGGCCGGGGAGCTGTTTTTT. Amino acids: CASNEPGAGELFF.

The chain employs TRBV20-1 and TRBJ2-2; TRBD1 matches at 9 bases. The ends lost 5 bases at V and 7 bases at J; junction bases unmatched: 8. The germline V gene encodes CDR1 DFQATT and CDR2 SNEGSKA (reference sequence). This CDR3 region has 14 residues. The CDR3 is CSAFPGQGVGELFF. The CDR3 bases are TGCAGTGCTTTCCCGGGACAGGGTGTCGGGGAGCTGTTTTTT.

This clonotype was recorded many times. The chain uses TRBV12-3 or TRBV12-4 and TRBJ2-6, with TRBD1 matching over 7 bases. The CDR3 has 17 amino acids. With V trimmed by 3 bases and J by 1 base, 6 bases remained unmatched. For the CDR3, the DNA is TGTGCCAGCAGTTTTCAGGCAGGGGGATCTGGGGCCAACGTCCTGACTTTC. It is translated as CASSFQAGGSGANVLTF.

This clonotype was seen repeatedly, ten times or more. The rearrangement links TRBV20-1 to TRBJ2-7, with D perhaps TRBD1 (7 bases). The V and J ends lost 3 bases and 3 bases respectively, with 15 bases between them. CDR1 and CDR2 from the germline V gene are DFQATT and SNEGSKA (reference sequence). The CDR3 runs 14 residues. The CDR3 protein is CSARQGGIDYEQYF. The CDR3 DNA is TGCAGTGCTAGGCAGGGGGGTATCGACTACGAGCAGTACTTC.

The sample holds many counts of this clonotype. CDR3 DNA sequence: TGTGCCAGCAGGAAGGACAGGGTCGGCGCTGGGGCCAACGTCCTGACTTTC. It encodes CASRKDRVGAGANVLTF. The V call is TRBV2, the J call TRBJ2-6; TRBD1 aligns across 8 bases. CDR3 length: 17 amino acids. V lost 6 bases to trimming and J lost 2 bases; unmatched junction nucleotides: 9. Germline assignment: CDR1 SNHLY and CDR2 FYNNEI. Full variable domain (missing parts from reference TRBV2 and TRBJ2-6): EPEVTQTPSHQVTQMGQEVILRCVPISNHLYFYWYRQILGQKVEFLVSFYNNEISEKSEIFDDQFSVERPDGSNFTLKIRSTKLEDSAMYFCASRKDRVGAGANVLTFGAGSRLTVL.

There are many counts of this clonotype. The chain joins TRBV27 to TRBJ2-7; TRBD1 aligns across 7 bases. This CDR3 is built from 14 residues. Germline CDR1 and CDR2: MNHEY and SMNVEV (reference sequence). V shed 6 bases and J 0 bases; nucleotides not matched to a gene: 5. The CDR3: CASRYRGSSYEQYF. DNA of the CDR3: TGTGCCAGCAGGTACAGGGGAAGCTCCTACGAGCAGTACTTC.